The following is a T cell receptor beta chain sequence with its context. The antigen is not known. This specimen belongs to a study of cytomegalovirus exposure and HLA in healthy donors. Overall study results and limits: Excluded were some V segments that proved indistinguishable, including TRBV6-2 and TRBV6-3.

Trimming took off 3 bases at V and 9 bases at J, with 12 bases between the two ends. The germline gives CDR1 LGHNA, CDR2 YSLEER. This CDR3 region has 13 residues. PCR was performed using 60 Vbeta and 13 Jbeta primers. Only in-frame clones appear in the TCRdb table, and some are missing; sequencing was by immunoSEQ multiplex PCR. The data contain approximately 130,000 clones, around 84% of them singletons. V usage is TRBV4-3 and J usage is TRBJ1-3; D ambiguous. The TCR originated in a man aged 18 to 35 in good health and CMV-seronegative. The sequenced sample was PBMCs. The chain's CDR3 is CASSQNGISTIYF. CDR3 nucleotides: TGCGCCAGCAGCCAGAACGGGATCAGCACCATATATTTT.